One sample yielded the 11 T cell receptor beta chains listed below, sequenced in a study of CD4+ T cells in melanoma. Only in-frame clones appear in the TCRdb table, and some are missing; sequencing was by immunoSEQ multiplex PCR. The table has roughly 10,000 clones, around 79% seen once; the top ten hold around 20%. The sequenced sample was cells from a culture (not recorded whether cultured in vitro). The receptors here all came from a human donor with melanoma.

This chain links TRBV7-3 with TRBJ1-2, with D unresolved. V was cut by 5 bases and J by 4 bases, with 26 bases left in between. Germline V lookup: CDR1 SGHTA, CDR2 FQGTGA. This CDR3 is 18 amino acids long. The CDR3 sequence is CASSPDEDTTTPVYGYTF. DNA for the CDR3: TGTGCCAGCAGCCCCGATGAAGACACAACTACCCCCGTCTATGGCTACACCTTC.

The genes are TRBV5-1 and TRBJ1-1; 10 nucleotides align to TRBD1. This CDR3 contains 15 residues. V lost 6 bases, J lost 3 bases, and 8 bases stayed unmatched. CDR1 is SGHRS, CDR2 YFSETQ, per germline. The CDR3 here is CASKGTGVWYTEAFF. The CDR3 DNA is TGCGCCAGCAAAGGGACAGGGGTTTGGTACACTGAAGCTTTCTTT. Combining the CDR3 with reference TRBV5-1 and TRBJ1-1 gives the whole variable domain KAGVTQTPRYLIKTRGQQVTLSCSPISGHRSVSWYQQTPGQGLQFLFEYFSETQRNKGNFPGRFSGRQFSNSRSEMNVSTLELGDSALYLCASKGTGVWYTEAFFGQGTRLTVV.

V and J are TRBV7-6 and TRBJ2-5; D is ambiguous. The V gene lost 4 bases and the J gene lost 2 bases, with 2 bases spanning the gap. CDR3 size: 11 residues. Germline CDR1 reads SGHVS; CDR2 reads FNYEAQ. The CDR3 bases are TGTGCCAGCAGCTCGCAAGAGACCCAGTACTTC. This codes for CASSSQETQYF.

The V gene is TRBV18, the J gene TRBJ1-5; TRBD1 is a possible D gene (6 bases). This CDR3 is built from 17 residues. V lost 6 bases and J 3 bases, leaving 21 bases between the germline ends. The germline CDR1 and CDR2 sequences are KGHSH and LQKENI. CDR3 sequence (DNA): TGTGCCAGCTCCCCAGTGACCCTGACAGGAATCAATCAGCCCCAGCATTTT. This codes for CASSPVTLTGINQPQHF. Supplemented by reference TRBV18 and TRBJ1-5, the full variable domain reads NAGVMQNPRHLVRRRGQEARLRCSPMKGHSHVYWYRQLPEEGLKFMVYLQKENIIDESGMPKERFSAEFPKEGPSILRIQQVVRGDSAAYFCASSPVTLTGINQPQHFGDGTRLSIL.

This clone was observed a few times. The V and J genes are TRBV18 and TRBJ2-3; 7 bases agree with TRBD2. V gave up 5 bases and J gave up 3 bases; unmatched junction bases: 14. The germline V gene has CDR1 KGHSH and CDR2 LQKENI. This CDR3 contains 17 residues. The CDR3: CASSVPFAGETTDTQYF. The CDR3, as DNA: TGTGCCAGCTCAGTTCCTTTTGCGGGGGAAACGACAGATACGCAGTATTTT.

The genes are TRBV5-1 and TRBJ2-3; 8 nucleotides match TRBD1. Germline values: CDR1 SGHRS, CDR2 YFSETQ. The trim removed 7 bases at V and 0 bases at J, leaving 4 bases unmatched. This CDR3 has 14 amino acids. The CDR3 sequence is CASGRQGSTDTQYF. DNA for the CDR3: TGCGCCAGCGGCCGACAGGGGAGCACAGATACGCAGTATTTT.

This clone showed up just a few times. The chain couples TRBV7-8 to TRBJ2-3; TRBD2 matches at 9 bases. Germline V CDR1 and CDR2: SGHVS, FQNEAQ. The CDR3 consists of 18 residues. V shed 3 bases, J shed 1 base, and the junction held 11 bases outside the gene matches. The CDR3 nucleotides are TGTGCCAGCAGCTTTAGGGAGCGGGGGGTAAGAGGCACAGATACGCAGTATTTT. Residues: CASSFRERGVRGTDTQYF. Filled out from reference TRBV7-8 and TRBJ2-3, the complete variable domain reads GAGVSQSPRYKVAKRGQDVALRCDPISGHVSLFWYQQALGQGPEFLTYFQNEAQLDKSGLPSDRFFAERPEGSVSTLKIQRTQQEDSAVYLCASSFRERGVRGTDTQYFGPGTRLTVL.

The J gene is TRBJ2-1, the V gene TRBV11-2, with D hard to call. The V end lost 6 bases, the J end lost 2 bases, and 8 bases lay between the germline ends. Germline V CDR1 and CDR2: SGHAT, FQNNGV. This CDR3 is built from 13 residues. The CDR3 DNA sequence: TGTGCCAGCAGGCCGCCAGCCTACAATGAGCAGTTCTTC. As protein: CASRPPAYNEQFF.

The rearrangement joins TRBV6-5 to TRBJ2-1; TRBD1 matches at 10 bases. The CDR3 totals 15 residues. With V trimmed by 5 bases and J by 4 bases, 5 bases remained unmatched. Germline CDR1 and CDR2: MNHEY and SVGAGI. The CDR3 sequence is CASSRDRGGYNEQFF. For the CDR3, the DNA is TGTGCCAGCAGTCGGGACAGGGGTGGATACAATGAGCAGTTCTTC.

This CDR3 reads CASSPSAAENYGYTF. CDR3 sequence (DNA): TGTGCCAGCAGCCCCTCAGCGGCAGAGAACTATGGCTACACCTTC. The chain uses TRBV7-9 and TRBJ1-2; no clear D. The CDR3 covers 15 residues. V lost 5 bases, J lost 2 bases, and 15 bases lay in between. Germline V CDR1 and CDR2: SEHNR, FQNEAQ (reference sequence).

This chain links TRBV16 with TRBJ2-7; D might be TRBD2 (5 bases). The CDR3 totals 16 residues. Per the germline V gene, CDR1 is KGHSY and CDR2 is FQNENV. V was trimmed by 1 base and J by 7 bases, leaving 20 bases between them. CDR3 DNA: TGTGCCAGCAGCCAATTCCCGGGATCATACCCCGGGGAGCAGTACTTC. Translation gives CASSQFPGSYPGEQYF.